This T cell receptor (beta chain) derives from a study of blood T cell repertoires in COVID-19. Study background: Samples taken during acute and convalescent COVID-19 were collected in the United States, Italy and Spain. T cells, B-cell-depleted T cells, or PBMCs supplied cDNA or gDNA.

Original processing notes: Using reference gene primer amplification, nucleated cell counts were estimated. Data came from immunoSEQ multiplex PCR; TCRdb stores just in-frame clones and leaves some out. V, J and clone size reflect that table, while D and trimming were determined from the DNA. The sample includes about 400,000 clones, more than 75% seen only once; the top ten take around 2.9%. With 4 bases clipped from V and 7 bases from J, the junction kept 5 bases outside the gene matches. From germline, CDR1 is KGHSH and CDR2 LQKENI. The CDR3 runs to 14 residues. The sequencing input was peripheral blood. This sequence joins TRBV18 and TRBJ2-1; TRBD2 matches at 9 bases. The TCR sequence derives from a human donor in a cohort sampled during active COVID-19. The CDR3 here is CASSLAGAWNEQFF. The DNA for the CDR3 is TGTGCCAGCTCACTAGCGGGGGCCTGGAATGAGCAGTTCTTC.